The 32 T cell receptor beta chains below come from one sample, sequenced in a study of blood T cell repertoires in COVID-19. Clones were read by immunoSEQ multiplex PCR, and TCRdb kept only the in-frame ones, dropping some. The sample has 40,000 to 50,000 clones; 80% to 90% are singletons. The sample was peripheral blood. These receptors came from a human donor in a cohort sampled during active COVID-19.

The V gene is TRBV6-5, the J gene TRBJ2-7; no definite D call. The ends were cut back, 6 bases at V and 8 bases at J, with 17 bases in the middle. CDR1 MNHEY and CDR2 SVGAGI come from the germline V gene. CDR3 length equals 13 residues. The CDR3 reads CASSPGSRRKQYF. CDR3 in DNA: TGTGCCAGCAGCCCCGGGTCTAGAAGGAAGCAGTACTTC.

This chain joins TRBV6-2 or TRBV6-3 and TRBJ1-2; 9 nucleotides align to TRBD1. The CDR3 loop spans 12 amino acids. Trimming removed 6 bases from V and 10 bases from J; junction bases left unmatched: 6. Germline CDR1 and CDR2: MNHEY and SVGEGT. CDR3 DNA sequence: TGTGCCAGCAGCCAGGGACAGGGCGACTACACCTTC. Amino acid sequence: CASSQGQGDYTF.

The chain couples TRBV9 to TRBJ1-3; unclear D gene. Germline CDR1 reads SGDLS; CDR2 reads YYNGEE. The V end lost 3 bases, the J end lost 0 bases, and 16 bases lay between the germline ends. There are 17 residues in the CDR3. Here the CDR3 reads CASSASGRLYSGNTIYF. The DNA of the CDR3 is TGTGCCAGCAGCGCCAGCGGCAGGCTCTACTCTGGAAACACCATATATTTT.

The J gene is TRBJ1-3, the V gene TRBV18; D not certain. CDR1 and CDR2 (germline): KGHSH, LQKENI. The CDR3 loop spans 16 amino acids. Trimming cost V 3 bases and J 4 bases, with 16 bases left between them. The CDR3 region has the DNA TGTGCCAGCTCACCCACGCTCTTTTCAGAAGGAAACACCATATATTTT. Translated: CASSPTLFSEGNTIYF.

The rearrangement uses TRBV6-4 and TRBJ2-3, with TRBD2 matching over 7 bases. CDR1 MRHNA and CDR2 SNTAGT come from the germline V gene. J gave up 3 bases and V 2 bases, and 8 bases lay outside the gene matches. This CDR3 has 16 amino acids. CDR3 in amino acids: CASSDGGRAGTDTQYF. CDR3 sequence (DNA): TGTGCCAGCAGTGACGGGGGGAGGGCGGGGACAGATACGCAGTATTTT.

The rearrangement joins TRBV7-8 to TRBJ2-7; no definite D call. The V and J ends lost 5 bases and 3 bases respectively, with 11 bases between them. The CDR3 runs 13 residues. Germline loops: CDR1 SGHVS, CDR2 FQNEAQ. The chain's CDR3 is CASSPVAHYEQYF. Here the CDR3 DNA reads TGTGCCAGCAGCCCGGTAGCACACTACGAGCAGTACTTC.

The chain recombines TRBV30 with TRBJ2-3; 8 nucleotides agree with TRBD2. The germline V gene encodes CDR1 GTSNPN and CDR2 SVGIG (reference sequence). Unmatched junction bases numbered 9, after V lost 5 bases and J lost 2 bases. This CDR3 is built from 15 residues. CDR3: CAWFPLAGSTDTQYF. In DNA, the CDR3 is TGTGCCTGGTTCCCTTTAGCGGGATCCACAGATACGCAGTATTTT. The full variable domain, completed using reference TRBV30 and TRBJ2-3, is SQTIHQWPATLVQPVGSPLSLECTVEGTSNPNLYWYRQAAGRGLQLLFYSVGIGQISSEVPQNLSASRPQDRQFILSSKKLLLSDSGFYLCAWFPLAGSTDTQYFGPGTRLTVL.

The V and J genes are TRBV5-5 and TRBJ1-4; TRBD1 agrees at 7 bases. The germline gives CDR1 SGHKS, CDR2 YYEKEE (reference sequence). The CDR3 is made up of 15 amino acids. V was pared by 4 bases and J by 8 bases, with 11 bases of the junction left unmatched. The CDR3 loop is CASSQQGRRGEKLFF. The CDR3 bases are TGTGCCAGCAGCCAACAGGGGCGTCGCGGGGAAAAACTGTTTTTT. Complete variable domain (other parts from reference TRBV5-5 and TRBJ1-4): DAGVTQSPTHLIKTRGQQVTLRCSPISGHKSVSWYQQVLGQGPQFIFQYYEKEERGRGNFPDRFSARQFPNYSSELNVNALLLGDSALYLCASSQQGRRGEKLFFGSGTQLSVL.

The chain couples TRBV12-5 to TRBJ2-5; 7 nucleotides align to TRBD1. With 6 bases clipped from V and 5 bases from J, the junction kept 9 bases outside the gene matches. CDR3 length: 14 residues. Germline V CDR1 and CDR2: LGHNT, FRNRAP. In DNA form, the CDR3 reads TGTGCTAGTGGCTCGGGACAGCGGAAGGAGACCCAGTACTTC. Protein product: CASGSGQRKETQYF.

The chain recombines TRBV10-2 with TRBJ2-3; D is perhaps TRBD1 (6 bases). V gave up 3 bases and J gave up 6 bases, with 10 bases separating them. The germline CDR1 and CDR2 sequences are WSHSY and SAAADI. CDR3 length equals 13 residues. The CDR3 DNA follows: TGCGCCAGCAGTGAAGCAAGGGGGGATACGCAGTATTTT. Its protein product is CASSEARGDTQYF.

V is TRBV3-1 (or the pseudogene TRBV3-2) and J is TRBJ1-1, with D tentatively TRBD1 (6 bases). CDR3 length equals 13 residues. With 5 bases removed from V and 5 bases from J, the gap between germline ends came to 12 bases. The germline gives CDR1 LGHDT, CDR2 YNNKEL (reference sequence). The CDR3 DNA is TGTGCCAGCAGCTACTCCCAGGGGACTGAAGCTTTCTTT. It codes for CASSYSQGTEAFF.

The chain links TRBV5-4 to TRBJ1-4; D gene unclear. There are 15 residues in the CDR3. V lost 4 bases and J 8 bases, leaving 18 bases between the germline ends. The germline gives CDR1 SGHNT, CDR2 YYREEE (reference sequence). The CDR3 DNA reads as TGTGCCAGCAGCCCGCCGGGTGGGAGGCAAGAAAAACTGTTTTTT. Encoded protein: CASSPPGGRQEKLFF.

The chain joins TRBV30 to TRBJ1-2; D might be TRBD1 (6 bases). The CDR3 spans 14 residues. The germline V gene has CDR1 GTSNPN and CDR2 SVGIG (reference sequence). Trimming cost V 3 bases and J 8 bases, with 19 bases left between them. Here the CDR3 reads CAWSEGVPTAGYTF. For the CDR3, the DNA is TGTGCCTGGAGCGAGGGGGTTCCCACGGCGGGCTACACCTTC.

This clone appeared a single time. V is TRBV12-5 and J is TRBJ2-7, with a possible D match to TRBD2 (6 bases). The CDR3 runs to 16 residues. Trimming removed 0 bases from V and 4 bases from J, with 16 bases in between. The germline V gene has CDR1 LGHNT and CDR2 FRNRAP. The CDR3 here is CASGLVMGGPDYEQYF. CDR3 sequence (DNA): TGTGCTAGTGGTTTGGTAATGGGAGGCCCCGATTACGAGCAGTACTTC.

This chain links TRBV28 with TRBJ1-6, with a tentative D call TRBD1 (6 bases). Germline V gives CDR1 MDHEN, CDR2 SYDVKM. The V end lost 2 bases, the J end lost 2 bases, and 16 bases lay between the germline ends. This CDR3 has 18 amino acids. The CDR3 is CASSLPRTAYPYNSPLHF. CDR3 sequence (DNA): TGTGCCAGCAGTTTACCCCGGACAGCTTATCCCTATAATTCACCCCTCCACTTT.

Points on this clone: This sample also contains other DNA sequences that code for the same CDR3. This chain uses TRBV5-4 with TRBJ1-1; D not certain. The V end lost 0 bases, the J end lost 3 bases, and 9 bases lay between the germline ends. The CDR3 is made up of 14 amino acids. In germline, CDR1 is SGHNT, CDR2 YYREEE (reference sequence). CDR3 coding DNA: TGTGCCAGCAGCTTGGTTCCCGGGGACACTGAAGCTTTCTTT. Translating it yields CASSLVPGDTEAFF. The full variable domain, in which reference TRBV5-4 and TRBJ1-1 provide the parts outside the CDR3, is ETGVTQSPTHLIKTRGQQVTLRCSSQSGHNTVSWYQQALGQGPQFIFQYYREEENGRGNFPPRFSGLQFPNYSSELNVNALELDDSALYLCASSLVPGDTEAFFGQGTRLTVV.

The chain combines TRBV11-2 with TRBJ1-2; TRBD1 might be the D (6 bases). This CDR3 region has 13 residues. Trimming took off 6 bases at V and 1 base at J, with 9 bases between the two ends. Germline V CDR1 and CDR2: SGHAT, FQNNGV. This CDR3 reads CASSQQGNYGYTF. In DNA, the CDR3 is TGTGCCAGCAGTCAACAGGGTAACTATGGCTACACCTTC.

The chain has TRBV7-9 and TRBJ2-7; TRBD1 matches 8 bases. Trimming cost V 4 bases and J 5 bases; bases outside gene matches: 7. CDR1 and CDR2 from the germline V gene are SEHNR and FQNEAQ (reference sequence). The CDR3 contains 14 residues. The DNA for the CDR3 is TGTGCCAGCAGCTCCCAGGGGGCTATAAACGAGCAGTACTTC. It codes for CASSSQGAINEQYF.

The genes are TRBV11-3 and TRBJ2-2; possibly TRBD2 for D (5 bases). CDR1 SGHNT and CDR2 YENEEA come from the germline V gene. With 6 bases removed from V and 4 bases from J, the gap between germline ends came to 18 bases. This CDR3 has 16 residues. CDR3 nucleotides: TGTGCCAGCAGTCGGTGGGCTAGCTCAGGCACCGGGGAGCTGTTTTTT. It is translated as CASSRWASSGTGELFF.

V and J are TRBV25-1 and TRBJ1-4; D may be TRBD1 (5 bases). V was shortened by 8 bases and J by 10 bases, with 20 bases between the two germline ends. The CDR3 has 14 amino acids. From germline, CDR1 is MGHDK and CDR2 SYGVNS. DNA of the CDR3: TGTGCCAGCGATTCGGGACTCCCGGGAGGAAAACTGTTTTTT. Protein sequence: CASDSGLPGGKLFF.

The V and J genes are TRBV4-2 and TRBJ2-7, with 8 bases identical to TRBD2. CDR3 length: 16 amino acids. Germline CDR1 LGHNA, CDR2 YNFKEQ. V gave up 0 bases and J gave up 2 bases; unmatched junction bases: 6. CDR3 amino acids: CASSQEGGLVTYEQYF. The CDR3 DNA reads as TGTGCCAGCAGCCAAGAGGGGGGACTAGTAACCTACGAGCAGTACTTC.

The chain has TRBV10-3 and TRBJ2-3; TRBD2 matches at 8 bases. Trimming at V came to 10 bases and at J to 0 bases, leaving 9 bases not matched to a gene. The V gene's germline CDR1 is ENHRY and CDR2 SYGVKD. The CDR3 has 15 amino acids. The CDR3 protein is CATQTSGGSTDTQYF. The DNA for the CDR3 is TGTGCCACCCAAACTAGCGGCGGTAGCACAGATACGCAGTATTTT.

This CDR3 reads CASSPSGQLNIQYF. CDR3 sequence (DNA): TGTGCCAGCAGTCCGTCGGGACAGTTAAACATTCAGTACTTC. This chain connects TRBV6-6 to TRBJ2-4; 7 bases are a match to TRBD1. With V trimmed by 5 bases and J by 6 bases, 7 bases remained unmatched. Per the germline V gene, CDR1 is MNHNY and CDR2 is SVGAGI (reference sequence). CDR3 length equals 14 residues.

This chain links TRBV14 with TRBJ2-3; 9 bases agree with TRBD2. Trimming took 4 bases from V and 6 from J; bases not matched to a gene: 5. The length of the CDR3 is 14 residues. CDR1 and CDR2 (germline): SGHDN, FVKESK. The CDR3: CASSRGLAYDTQYF. The CDR3 DNA reads as TGTGCCAGCAGCCGAGGACTAGCGTATGATACGCAGTATTTT.

This clone came up a few times. V and J are TRBV2 and TRBJ2-5; possible D gene TRBD1, 5 bases. This CDR3 contains 13 residues. The germline V gene has CDR1 SNHLY and CDR2 FYNNEI. Trimming took off 7 bases at V and 4 bases at J, with 13 bases between the two ends. The CDR3 nucleotides are TGTGCCAGCATAGGGGCTCTTGGAGAGACCCAGTACTTC. This translates into CASIGALGETQYF.

V gene TRBV7-2 combines with J gene TRBJ1-3; 7 nucleotides match TRBD1. The V and J ends lost 5 bases and 2 bases, in that order; junction bases with no gene match: 18. The germline V gene has CDR1 SGHTA and CDR2 FQGNSA. The CDR3 contains 19 residues. CDR3 protein: CASSHPDRRDSQTGNTIYF. CDR3 sequence (DNA): TGTGCCAGCAGCCATCCCGACCGCCGGGACAGCCAAACTGGAAACACCATATATTTT.

The table lists this clone with a count of one. The V and J genes are TRBV30 and TRBJ2-5; the D gene is possibly TRBD2 (6 bases). Trimming took off 2 bases at V and 5 bases at J, with 9 bases between the two ends. CDR1 and CDR2 (germline): GTSNPN, SVGIG (reference sequence). CDR3 length equals 12 residues. CDR3: CAWSTSRETQYF. CDR3 coding DNA: TGTGCCTGGAGTACTAGCAGGGAGACCCAGTACTTC.

The chain is built from TRBV7-9 and TRBJ1-1; D is unresolved. The CDR3 runs 14 residues. Germline V gene sequence: CDR1 SEHNR, CDR2 FQNEAQ (reference sequence). Trimming pared 4 bases from V and 3 bases from J, leaving 12 bases between. The CDR3 here is CASSWAEGDTEAFF. As DNA, the CDR3 is TGTGCCAGCAGCTGGGCCGAGGGCGACACTGAAGCTTTCTTT.

The rearrangement links TRBV5-1 to TRBJ1-1, with 9 bases aligning to TRBD1. V gave up 0 bases and J gave up 7 bases; unmatched junction bases: 10. This CDR3 is 16 amino acids long. Germline V gives CDR1 SGHRS, CDR2 YFSETQ. The CDR3 loop reads CASSLATGTGSGEAFF. The CDR3 coding sequence is TGCGCCAGCAGCTTGGCAACCGGGACAGGGAGTGGTGAAGCTTTCTTT.

The chain combines TRBV6-6 with TRBJ2-1, with TRBD2 matching over 8 bases. The germline V gene encodes CDR1 MNHNY and CDR2 SVGAGI (reference sequence). The CDR3 has 13 amino acids. The ends lost 6 bases at V and 2 bases at J; junction bases unmatched: 0. This CDR3 reads CASRLAAYNEQFF. The CDR3 coding sequence is TGTGCCAGCAGACTAGCGGCCTACAATGAGCAGTTCTTC.

V and J are TRBV15 and TRBJ2-5; 10 bases line up with TRBD1. Germline V gives CDR1 LNHNV, CDR2 YYDKDF (reference sequence). The CDR3 is 17 amino acids. V lost 0 bases and J lost 4; bases outside the gene matches: 8. CDR3 sequence: CATSREGQGGPGETQYF. DNA for the CDR3: TGTGCCACCAGCAGAGAAGGACAGGGGGGTCCTGGAGAGACCCAGTACTTC.

The gene calls are TRBV6-6 and TRBJ1-2; 7 bases map to TRBD1. The ends lost 8 bases at V and 8 bases at J; junction bases unmatched: 11. CDR1 and CDR2 (germline): MNHNY, SVGAGI (reference sequence). The CDR3 contains 13 residues. In DNA form, the CDR3 reads TGTGCCAGCCGTAACGACAGGGTCGGCGGCTACACCTTC. Amino acid sequence: CASRNDRVGGYTF.